This TCR beta chain appears in the sequencing data of a study of blood T cell repertoires in COVID-19. Overall study: Some COVID-19 samples were acute and others convalescent; all came from the United States, Italy and Spain. Sources were T cells, B-cell-depleted T cells, or PBMCs; the material itself was cDNA or gDNA.

The CDR3 runs 15 residues. V lost 4 bases and J lost 2, with 14 bases in between. From germline, CDR1 is SGHTA and CDR2 FQGNSA. The authors' processing: Researchers report that nucleated cell counts were estimated from reference gene primer amplification. The method was immunoSEQ multiplex PCR; TCRdb's version includes in-frame clones alone and lacks a portion of them. That table supplies the V and J calls and clone size; D and trimming were determined from the DNA. The sample lists about 140,000 clones; 84% were seen once. The specimen was peripheral blood. This TCR was recovered from a man aged 55-75 years with active or convalescent COVID-19. This rearrangement joins TRBV7-2 to TRBJ1-2; TRBD1 is a possible D gene (6 bases). This CDR3 is CASSSNRVSNYGYTF. DNA for the CDR3: TGTGCCAGCAGCTCGAACAGGGTATCGAACTATGGCTACACCTTC.